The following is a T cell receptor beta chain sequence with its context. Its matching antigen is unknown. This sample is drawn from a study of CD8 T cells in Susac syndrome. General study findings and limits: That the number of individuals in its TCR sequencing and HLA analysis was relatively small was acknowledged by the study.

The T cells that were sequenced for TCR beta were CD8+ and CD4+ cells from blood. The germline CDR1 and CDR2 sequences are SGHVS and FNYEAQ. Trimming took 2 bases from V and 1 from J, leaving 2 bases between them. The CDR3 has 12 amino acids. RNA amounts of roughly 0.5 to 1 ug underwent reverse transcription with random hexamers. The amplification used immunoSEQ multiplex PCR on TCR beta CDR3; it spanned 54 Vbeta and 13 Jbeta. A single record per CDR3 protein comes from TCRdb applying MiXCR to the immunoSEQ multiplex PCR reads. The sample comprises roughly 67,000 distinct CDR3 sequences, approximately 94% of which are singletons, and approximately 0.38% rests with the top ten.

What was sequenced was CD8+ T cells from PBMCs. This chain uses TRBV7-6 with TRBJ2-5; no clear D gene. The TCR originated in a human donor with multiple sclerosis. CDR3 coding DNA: TGTGCCAGCAGCTTACCCCAAGAGACCCAGTACTTC. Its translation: CASSLPQETQYF. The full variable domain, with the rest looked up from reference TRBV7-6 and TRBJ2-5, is GAGVSQSPRYKVTKRGQDVALRCDPISGHVSLYWYRQALGQGPEFLTYFNYEAQQDKSGLPNDRFSAERPEGSISTLTIQRTEQRDSAMYRCASSLPQETQYFGPGTRLLVL.